The 20 T cell receptor beta chains below were found in one sample sequenced in a study of T cell repertoires in cytomegalovirus infection. A single record per CDR3 protein comes from TCRdb applying MiXCR to the reads. The profile covers 150,000 or so distinct CDR3 sequences, with roughly 15% appearing a single time and under 20% taken by the ten largest. The sequenced sample was CD8+ T cells from PBMCs. The receptors were gathered from a human donor in good health (CMV status not recorded). Some clones in this sample may be carry-over from other donors' samples.

The chain couples TRBV7-2 to TRBJ2-7; 9 nucleotides match TRBD1. In germline, CDR1 is SGHTA, CDR2 FQGNSA. With V trimmed by 3 bases and J by 5 bases, 8 bases remained unmatched. The CDR3 totals 15 residues. The CDR3 DNA follows: TGTGCCAGCAGCTTCCGGACAGGGGTTAGCGACGAGCAGTACTTC. This gives the protein CASSFRTGVSDEQYF. Full variable domain (rest looked up from reference TRBV7-2 and TRBJ2-7): GAGVSQSPSNKVTEKGKDVELRCDPISGHTALYWYRQSLGQGLEFLIYFQGNSAPDKSGLPSDRFSAERTGGSVSTLTIQRTQQEDSAVYLCASSFRTGVSDEQYFGPGTRLTVT.

This clonotype was recorded at least ten times. The chain is built from TRBV7-3 and TRBJ1-2; perhaps TRBD1 as D (5 bases). Germline CDR1 and CDR2: SGHTA and FQGTGA. V lost 5 bases to trimming and J lost 5 bases, with 27 bases between them. CDR3 length equals 18 residues. CDR3 nucleotide sequence: TGTGCCAGCAGCCCCGACCGGGCAGGGAGAATTGTACCGTATGGCTACACCTTC. It specifies CASSPDRAGRIVPYGYTF.

The rearrangement joins TRBV7-3 to TRBJ2-3; D might be TRBD1 (6 bases). CDR1 and CDR2 from the germline V gene are SGHTA and FQGTGA. The CDR3 totals 16 residues. V was cut by 2 bases and J by 3 bases, with 15 bases left in between. The CDR3 protein is CASSLFSGGITDTQYF. The CDR3 DNA reads as TGTGCCAGCAGCTTATTTTCTGGGGGCATAACAGATACGCAGTATTTT. Supplemented by reference TRBV7-3 and TRBJ2-3, the full variable domain reads GAGVSQTPSNKVTEKGKYVELRCDPISGHTALYWYRQSLGQGPEFLIYFQGTGAADDSGLPNDRFFAVRPEGSVSTLKIQRTERGDSAVYLCASSLFSGGITDTQYFGPGTRLTVL.

This chain joins TRBV29-1 and TRBJ2-1; possible D gene TRBD2, 5 bases. The V gene lost 7 bases and the J gene lost 7 bases, with 11 bases spanning the gap. This CDR3 spans 11 amino acids. Germline V gene lookup returns CDR1 SQVTM and CDR2 ANQGSEA. The CDR3 loop is CSAMGENEQFF. CDR3 coding DNA: TGCAGCGCTATGGGAGAGAATGAGCAGTTCTTC.

This clonotype has a handful of counts. The chain carries TRBV7-2 and TRBJ2-1; D not resolved. Germline values: CDR1 SGHTA, CDR2 FQGNSA. V lost 5 bases, J lost 11 bases, and 10 bases lay in between. The CDR3 runs to 11 residues. Here the CDR3 reads CASSLSYKQFF. The DNA of the CDR3 is TGTGCCAGCAGCCTCTCCTATAAGCAGTTCTTC.

This clonotype showed up many times. The V call is TRBV7-2, the J call TRBJ2-7; D call uncertain. V lost 5 bases and J 1 base, leaving 15 bases between the germline ends. The CDR3 contains 15 residues. CDR1 and CDR2 from the germline V gene are SGHTA and FQGNSA. The CDR3 spells CASSPEAEASYEQYF. For the CDR3, the DNA is TGTGCCAGCAGCCCTGAGGCGGAAGCGTCCTACGAGCAGTACTTC.

The chain carries TRBV7-6 and TRBJ2-1; TRBD1 aligns across 11 bases. This CDR3 is built from 16 residues. CDR1 SGHVS and CDR2 FNYEAQ come from the germline V gene. The ends lost 0 bases at V and 4 bases at J; junction bases unmatched: 2. The CDR3 nucleotides read TGTGCCAGCAGCTTAGCTGGGACAGGGGGGTACAATGAGCAGTTCTTC. This sequence encodes CASSLAGTGGYNEQFF.

Only a few counts were recorded for this clonotype. This chain's CDR3 is CASSFDGAYEQYF. The CDR3 bases are TGTGCCAGCAGCTTTGACGGGGCCTACGAGCAGTACTTC. This chain joins TRBV7-2 and TRBJ2-7; D is perhaps TRBD2 (5 bases). V was shortened by 3 bases and J by 2 bases, with 8 bases between the two germline ends. This CDR3 is 13 amino acids long. CDR1 and CDR2 from the germline V gene are SGHTA and FQGNSA.

J is TRBJ1-2 and V is TRBV20-1, with 7 bases that match TRBD1. CDR1 is DFQATT and CDR2 is SNEGSKA in the germline V gene (reference sequence). CDR3 length equals 13 residues. The J segment lost 3 bases and the V segment lost 3 bases, leaving 4 bases of the junction unmatched. This CDR3 reads CSARTGTDYGYTF. Here the CDR3 DNA reads TGCAGTGCTAGGACCGGGACAGACTATGGCTACACCTTC.

The rearrangement joins TRBV12-3 or TRBV12-4 to TRBJ1-4, with 8 positions matching TRBD1. With 5 bases clipped from V and 1 base from J, the junction kept 3 bases outside the gene matches. CDR3 length equals 15 residues. The CDR3 nucleotides are TGTGCCAGCAGTCCCGACAGGGGAACTAATGAAAAACTGTTTTTT. Translation: CASSPDRGTNEKLFF.

The rearrangement joins TRBV12-3 or TRBV12-4 to TRBJ2-7; maybe TRBD1 (6 bases). This CDR3 region has 14 residues. V was pared by 6 bases and J by 2 bases, with 14 bases between. CDR3 sequence reads: CASSADRTPYEQYF. The CDR3 DNA reads TGTGCCAGCAGCGCGGACAGAACACCCTACGAGCAGTACTTC.

The CDR3 DNA reads TGTGCCAGCAGTAATGGCAATGAGCAGTTCTTC. It encodes CASSNGNEQFF. The V and J genes are TRBV6-2 or TRBV6-3 and TRBJ2-1, with D unclear. V dropped 5 bases and J dropped 6 bases, with 5 bases sitting between them. CDR3 size: 11 residues. Germline CDR1 is MNHEY and CDR2 is SVGEGT.

Only a few counts were recorded for this clonotype. The V gene is TRBV28, the J gene TRBJ1-6; D is undetermined. The CDR3 contains 14 residues. V was clipped by 3 bases and J by 7 bases, with 10 bases between them. CDR1 is MDHEN and CDR2 is SYDVKM in the germline V gene. The CDR3 DNA reads TGTGCCAGCAGTTTGGGAGGGAACAATTCACCCCTCCACTTT. Translation gives CASSLGGNNSPLHF.

This chain joins TRBV19 and TRBJ2-7; D gene uncertain. From germline, CDR1 is LNHDA and CDR2 SQIVND (reference sequence). Trimming removed 5 bases from V and 3 bases from J, with 8 bases in between. The CDR3 has 12 amino acids. The CDR3 loop reads CASSAHRYEQYF. Written as DNA, the CDR3 is TGTGCCAGTAGTGCCCACCGCTACGAGCAGTACTTC. The whole variable domain, filled in from reference TRBV19 and TRBJ2-7, reads DGGITQSPKYLFRKEGQNVTLSCEQNLNHDAMYWYRQDPGQGLRLIYYSQIVNDFQKGDIAEGYSVSREKKESFPLTVTSAQKNPTAFYLCASSAHRYEQYFGPGTRLTVT.

The chain couples TRBV18 to TRBJ1-2; TRBD1 is a possible D gene (5 bases). Germline CDR1 KGHSH, CDR2 LQKENI. V was cut by 0 bases and J by 3 bases, with 17 bases left in between. The CDR3 covers 17 residues. The CDR3 protein is CASSPPVGEGLHYGYTF. The CDR3, as DNA: TGTGCCAGCTCACCACCGGTCGGGGAGGGGCTTCACTATGGCTACACCTTC.

This clonotype was picked up a small number of times. J is TRBJ1-1 and V is TRBV7-9, with TRBD1 matching 11 bases. CDR3 length equals 16 residues. Per germline, CDR1 SEHNR and CDR2 FQNEAQ (reference sequence). With V trimmed by 6 bases and J by 6 bases, 12 bases remained unmatched. The CDR3: CASRPDGTGGSAEAFF. CDR3 coding DNA: TGTGCCAGCAGGCCAGATGGGACAGGGGGGTCGGCTGAAGCTTTCTTT.

The chain joins TRBV5-1 to TRBJ1-5, with D unresolved. The CDR3 spans 15 residues. Per germline, CDR1 SGHRS and CDR2 YFSETQ. V was pared by 4 bases and J by 0 bases, with 11 bases between. The chain's CDR3 is CASSPEGSSNQPQHF. The CDR3 coding sequence is TGCGCCAGCAGCCCCGAGGGTTCTAGCAATCAGCCCCAGCATTTT.

This sequence joins TRBV7-3 and TRBJ2-1, with 10 bases identical to TRBD2. The CDR3 has 15 amino acids. The germline CDR1 and CDR2 sequences are SGHTA and FQGTGA. J lost 8 bases, V lost 0 bases, and 4 bases had no gene match. The CDR3 region is CASSLTPSGGDEQFF. CDR3 nucleotides: TGTGCCAGCAGCTTAACTCCTAGCGGGGGAGATGAGCAGTTCTTC.

This clonotype was recorded a few times. The chain uses TRBV28 and TRBJ1-1; no firm D call. V dropped 1 base and J dropped 4 bases, with 13 bases sitting between them. The V gene's germline CDR1 is MDHEN and CDR2 SYDVKM. The CDR3 sequence is 15 residues long. The CDR3 loop reads CASSLFGDPSTEAFF. CDR3 nucleotides: TGTGCCAGCAGTTTATTTGGGGATCCTAGCACTGAAGCTTTCTTT.

This clonotype was seen only a few times. This chain uses TRBV7-8 with TRBJ2-6; D is perhaps TRBD1 (5 bases). The germline V gene has CDR1 SGHVS and CDR2 FQNEAQ. CDR3 length equals 16 residues. Trimming pared 5 bases from V and 0 bases from J, leaving 11 bases between. The CDR3 nucleotides read TGTGCCAGCAGCGCCCGACAGCTCTCTGGGGCCAACGTCCTGACTTTC. The encoded protein is CASSARQLSGANVLTF.